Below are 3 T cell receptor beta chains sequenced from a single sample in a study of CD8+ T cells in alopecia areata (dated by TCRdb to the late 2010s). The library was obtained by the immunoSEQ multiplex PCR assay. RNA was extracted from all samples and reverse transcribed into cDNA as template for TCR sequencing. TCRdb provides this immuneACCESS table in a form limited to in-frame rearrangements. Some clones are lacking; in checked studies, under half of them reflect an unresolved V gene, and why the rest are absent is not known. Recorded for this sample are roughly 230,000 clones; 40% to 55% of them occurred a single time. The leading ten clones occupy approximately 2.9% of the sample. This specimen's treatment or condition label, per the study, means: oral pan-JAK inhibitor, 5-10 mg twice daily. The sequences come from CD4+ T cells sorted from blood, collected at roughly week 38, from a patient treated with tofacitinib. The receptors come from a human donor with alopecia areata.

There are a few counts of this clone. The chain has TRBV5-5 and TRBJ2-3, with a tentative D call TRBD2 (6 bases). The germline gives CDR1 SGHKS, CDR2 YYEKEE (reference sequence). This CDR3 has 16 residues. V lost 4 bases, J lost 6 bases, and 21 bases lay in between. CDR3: CASSLRVAAIRDTQYF. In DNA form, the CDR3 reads TGTGCCAGCAGCCTCCGTGTAGCGGCCATTCGGGATACGCAGTATTTT. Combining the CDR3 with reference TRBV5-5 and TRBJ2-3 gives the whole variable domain DAGVTQSPTHLIKTRGQQVTLRCSPISGHKSVSWYQQVLGQGPQFIFQYYEKEERGRGNFPDRFSARQFPNYSSELNVNALLLGDSALYLCASSLRVAAIRDTQYFGPGTRLTVL.

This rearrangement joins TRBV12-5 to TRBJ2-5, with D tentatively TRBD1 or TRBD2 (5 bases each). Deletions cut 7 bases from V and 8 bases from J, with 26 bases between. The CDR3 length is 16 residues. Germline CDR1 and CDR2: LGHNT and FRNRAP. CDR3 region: CASVSYKKALGRTQYF. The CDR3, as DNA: TGTGCTAGTGTATCTTACAAGAAGGCGTTGGGACGTACCCAGTACTTC.

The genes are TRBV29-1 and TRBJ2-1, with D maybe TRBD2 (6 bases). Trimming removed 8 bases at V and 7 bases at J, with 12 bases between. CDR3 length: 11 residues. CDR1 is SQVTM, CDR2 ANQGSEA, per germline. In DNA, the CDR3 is TGCAGCCTCTCCCGGGGGAATGAGCAGTTCTTC. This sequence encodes CSLSRGNEQFF.